Following are 18 T cell receptor beta chains from one sample sequenced in a study of T cell responses to AZD1222 COVID-19 vaccine. Here immunoSEQ multiplex PCR was the method, and the copy in TCRdb shows in-frame clones only, minus some. This sample has about 150,000 clones; roughly 89% occur once, and the top ten carry approximately 5.3%. Sequencing used peripheral blood, obtained on day 0 of AZD1222 vaccination. These receptors were collected from an adult in good health.

This chain links TRBV7-2 with TRBJ2-5; D might be TRBD1 (5 bases). Germline V gene sequence: CDR1 SGHTA, CDR2 FQGNSA. V shed 5 bases and J shed 4 bases, with 11 bases lying between them. The CDR3 has 13 amino acids. CDR3 sequence (DNA): TGTGCCAGCAGCCCCCAGGGCGGAGAGACCCAGTACTTC. This encodes CASSPQGGETQYF.

The chain combines TRBV7-9 with TRBJ2-1; D not certain. Germline-derived CDR1 and CDR2 are SEHNR and FQNEAQ (reference sequence). The ends were cut back, 7 bases at V and 5 bases at J, with 6 bases in the middle. This CDR3 is 11 amino acids long. The CDR3 spells CASTPHNEQFF. Here the CDR3 DNA reads TGTGCCAGCACCCCCCACAATGAGCAGTTCTTC.

CDR3 sequence (DNA): TGTGCCAGCAGCGCCACAACCTGGCTGGGGGAGCAGTTCTTC. Translated: CASSATTWLGEQFF. The V call is TRBV9, the J call TRBJ2-1; D is unresolved. Germline V gives CDR1 SGDLS, CDR2 YYNGEE. The CDR3 loop spans 14 amino acids. Trimming removed 3 bases at V and 10 bases at J, with 17 bases between.

The chain has TRBV9 and TRBJ2-2; tentative D call: TRBD2 (5 bases). This CDR3 contains 16 residues. Germline CDR1 and CDR2: SGDLS and YYNGEE. The V gene lost 4 bases and the J gene lost 4 bases, with 17 bases spanning the gap. CDR3 sequence: CASSPESGMSTGELFF. CDR3 sequence (DNA): TGTGCCAGCAGCCCCGAGTCGGGAATGAGCACCGGGGAGCTGTTTTTT. Variable domain in full (rest from reference TRBV9 and TRBJ2-2): DSGVTQTPKHLITATGQRVTLRCSPRSGDLSVYWYQQSLDQGLQFLIQYYNGEERAKGNILERFSAQQFPDLHSELNLSSLELGDSALYFCASSPESGMSTGELFFGEGSRLTVL.

This clone has a single count. V and J are TRBV7-2 and TRBJ2-3; D assignment may be TRBD1 or TRBD2 (5 bases each). Deletions cut 4 bases from V and 3 bases from J, with 14 bases between. Germline CDR1 is SGHTA and CDR2 is FQGNSA. The CDR3 covers 15 residues. CDR3 DNA sequence: TGTGCCAGCAGCTCCGGGACGTTGACGACAGATACGCAGTATTTT. Its protein product is CASSSGTLTTDTQYF.

This clone was seen just once. This sequence joins TRBV19 and TRBJ2-7; 7 bases agree with TRBD2. V dropped 6 bases and J dropped 0; count of bases not matched to a gene: 5. Germline values: CDR1 LNHDA, CDR2 SQIVND (reference sequence). This CDR3 has 14 amino acids. The CDR3: CASRLASSSYEQYF. The CDR3 DNA follows: TGTGCCAGTAGACTAGCGTCCAGCTCCTACGAGCAGTACTTC.

In its sample, this clone was seen once. The rearrangement joins TRBV19 to TRBJ2-1; 12 bases are a match to TRBD2. J lost 8 bases, V lost 5 bases, and 10 bases had no gene match. This CDR3 is built from 16 residues. From germline, CDR1 is LNHDA and CDR2 SQIVND (reference sequence). CDR3 nucleotides: TGTGCCAGTAGTTCTCTCTCTAGCGGGAGGGGTGATGAGCAGTTCTTC. Translation gives CASSSLSSGRGDEQFF.

The chain recombines TRBV20-1 with TRBJ2-1; the D is unclear. The CDR3 extends over 14 amino acids. Germline CDR1 is DFQATT and CDR2 is SNEGSKA (reference sequence). V gave up 3 bases and J gave up 0 bases, with 9 bases separating them. The CDR3 region has the DNA TGCAGTGCTAGTCGTGCGGCCTCCTACAATGAGCAGTTCTTC. Translated: CSASRAASYNEQFF.

V and J are TRBV5-6 and TRBJ1-6, with unresolved D. Deletions cut 3 bases from V and 4 bases from J, with 2 bases between. Germline CDR1 reads SGHDT; CDR2 reads YYEEEE. The CDR3 loop spans 12 amino acids. In nucleotides, the CDR3 is TGTGCCAGCAGCTCATATAATTCACCCCTCCACTTT. Protein: CASSSYNSPLHF.

V gene TRBV6-1 combines with J gene TRBJ1-2; D is unclear. The CDR3 extends over 13 amino acids. Germline V gene data show CDR1 as MNHNS and CDR2 as SASEGT. V lost 3 bases and J lost 3, with 8 bases in between. CDR3 DNA sequence: TGTGCCAGCAGTGACGGGGTAGACTATGGCTACACCTTC. Translated, it gives CASSDGVDYGYTF.

The DNA of the CDR3 is TGTGCCAGCAGGAACGGGGTATTCACAGATACGCAGTATTTT. Translated, it gives CASRNGVFTDTQYF. The J gene is TRBJ2-3, the V gene TRBV6-5; possibly TRBD2 for D (5 bases). The CDR3 is made up of 14 amino acids. Germline values: CDR1 MNHEY, CDR2 SVGAGI. With 6 bases removed from V and 2 bases from J, the gap between germline ends came to 12 bases.

This chain connects TRBV5-1 to TRBJ2-5, with D maybe TRBD2 (6 bases). V was shortened by 4 bases and J by 5 bases, with 12 bases between the two germline ends. The CDR3 is made up of 13 amino acids. Germline V gives CDR1 SGHRS, CDR2 YFSETQ. CDR3 region: CASSQTSQETQYF. Here the CDR3 DNA reads TGCGCCAGCAGCCAAACTAGCCAGGAGACCCAGTACTTC.

The chain combines TRBV27 with TRBJ1-5, with D tentatively TRBD1 (6 bases). This CDR3 comprises 14 residues. V lost 5 bases and J lost 7, with 15 bases in between. Germline CDR1 and CDR2: MNHEY and SMNVEV (reference sequence). The CDR3 loop reads CASSPRTGRQPQHF. Here the CDR3 DNA reads TGTGCCAGCAGTCCTCGAACAGGGAGGCAGCCCCAGCATTTT.

The chain is built from TRBV6-5 and TRBJ2-7; 8 bases align to TRBD2. V gave up 6 bases and J gave up 3 bases; unmatched junction bases: 7. The germline V gene has CDR1 MNHEY and CDR2 SVGAGI. The CDR3 runs to 14 residues. CDR3: CASSTTSGIYEQYF. DNA for the CDR3: TGTGCCAGCAGCACTACTAGCGGAATCTACGAGCAGTACTTC.

The chain employs TRBV19 and TRBJ1-6; D perhaps matches TRBD1 (5 bases). The CDR3 totals 18 residues. CDR1 LNHDA and CDR2 SQIVND come from the germline V gene (reference sequence). With 3 bases removed from V and 0 bases from J, the gap between germline ends came to 15 bases. CDR3 nucleotide sequence: TGTGCCAGTAGTATCTCAGGGCGGCGGAGCTCCTATAATTCACCCCTCCACTTT. It is translated as CASSISGRRSSYNSPLHF.

This clone was observed a few times. The chain is built from TRBV30 and TRBJ1-4, with D maybe TRBD1 (5 bases). The germline gives CDR1 GTSNPN, CDR2 SVGIG (reference sequence). V lost 2 bases, J lost 7 bases, and 26 bases lay in between. The CDR3 runs 18 residues. As DNA, the CDR3 is TGTGCCTGGAGTAAAACCCGACAGCGGAGTTGGGATGCTGAAAAACTGTTTTTT. Translation: CAWSKTRQRSWDAEKLFF.

V gene TRBV14 combines with J gene TRBJ2-1; TRBD2 agrees at 11 bases. From germline, CDR1 is SGHDN and CDR2 FVKESK. The CDR3 is 17 amino acids. V was clipped by 4 bases and J by 4 bases; unmatched bases: 9. The CDR3, as DNA: TGTGCCAGCAGCCCTCAAGGGGGGACTAGCGGATACAATGAGCAGTTCTTC. Its translation: CASSPQGGTSGYNEQFF.

Written as DNA, the CDR3 is TGTGCCATCGGCCAAGACGGGAACTATGGCTACACCTTC. This translates into CAIGQDGNYGYTF. The chain carries TRBV10-3 and TRBJ1-2; no firm D call. This CDR3 comprises 13 residues. Per germline, CDR1 ENHRY and CDR2 SYGVKD. V gave up 8 bases and J gave up 2 bases, with 12 bases separating them.